This TCR beta chain was identified in a study of T cell responses to AZD1222 COVID-19 vaccine. General study points: Rises in breadth and depth of Spike-specific TCRs came after two AZD1222 doses. Only 5 or 6 individuals given AZD1222 were seropositive at baseline.

This CDR3 spans 12 amino acids. V lost 2 bases and J 5 bases, leaving 8 bases between the germline ends. Remarks on this clone: Its antigen is not known.

TCRdb's copy holds only in-frame clones and misses some; the assay was immunoSEQ multiplex PCR. The sample holds about 99,000 clones; approximately 92% are singletons and the top ten take 9.5% to 15%. The chain couples TRBV5-7 to TRBJ2-7; D not resolved. TRBV5-7 is an ORF, with its function uncertain. The starting material was peripheral blood, obtained on day 0 of AZD1222 vaccination. This sequence originates from an adult in good health. The CDR3 loop reads CASSLELHEQYF. In nucleotides, the CDR3 is TGTGCCAGCAGCTTAGAGCTCCACGAGCAGTACTTC.